One sample yielded the 11 T cell receptor beta chains listed below, sequenced in a study of blood T cells in healthy people across ages. It was with a sample-barcoded 5' primer and a J-beta primer mix that a second PCR of roughly 7 to 11 cycles was run. Using its own MiXCR run on the 5' RACE reads, TCRdb lists one record per CDR3 protein. The data show over 700,000 distinct CDR3 sequences, about 48% seen once. The sample was blood. Receptors originate from an older man in good health.

This clonotype came up once. The chain couples TRBV5-1 to TRBJ2-5; 7 positions agree with TRBD1. The CDR3 is 15 amino acids. With 1 base clipped from V and 11 bases from J, the junction kept 14 bases outside the gene matches. Germline CDR1 reads SGHRS; CDR2 reads YFSETQ. As DNA, the CDR3 is TGCGCCAGCAGCTTGATAAGGGGGCTCGGCAATGAGCAGTACTTC. Translating it yields CASSLIRGLGNEQYF.

The DNA for the CDR3 is TGTGCCAGCAGCTTTTACAGGGGGCTGGGGGAGACCCAGTACTTC. Translation gives CASSFYRGLGETQYF. The chain joins TRBV11-2 to TRBJ2-5; TRBD1 agrees at 9 bases. The CDR3 runs 15 residues. Looked up from germline, CDR1 is SGHAT and CDR2 is FQNNGV. With 3 bases clipped from V and 5 bases from J, the junction kept 7 bases outside the gene matches.

The chain links TRBV3-1 to TRBJ2-2; D is possibly TRBD2 (6 bases). There are 16 residues in the CDR3. Germline V gene sequence: CDR1 LGHDT, CDR2 YNNKEL (reference sequence). V was clipped by 3 bases and J by 0 bases, with 11 bases between them. This CDR3 is CASSHVRGANTGELFF. The CDR3 DNA sequence: TGTGCCAGCAGCCATGTACGCGGGGCGAACACCGGGGAGCTGTTTTTT.

The rearrangement links TRBV11-3 to TRBJ2-5, with 8 bases fitting TRBD1. With V trimmed by 2 bases and J by 2 bases, 4 bases remained unmatched. Germline values: CDR1 SGHNT, CDR2 YENEEA. The CDR3 extends over 15 amino acids. CDR3 sequence reads: CASSLTGTGQETQYF. The CDR3 nucleotides read TGTGCCAGCAGCTTAACTGGGACAGGTCAAGAGACCCAGTACTTC.

This rearrangement joins TRBV9 to TRBJ2-3; 7 bases align to TRBD2. The V and J ends lost 0 bases and 1 base, in that order; junction bases with no gene match: 5. The CDR3 length is 16 residues. Germline V gene sequence: CDR1 SGDLS, CDR2 YYNGEE. The CDR3 sequence is CASSVGASGGTDTQYF. CDR3 bases: TGTGCCAGCAGCGTAGGGGCTAGCGGCGGCACAGATACGCAGTATTTT. Supplemented by reference TRBV9 and TRBJ2-3, the full variable domain reads DSGVTQTPKHLITATGQRVTLRCSPRSGDLSVYWYQQSLDQGLQFLIQYYNGEERAKGNILERFSAQQFPDLHSELNLSSLELGDSALYFCASSVGASGGTDTQYFGPGTRLTVL.

The genes are TRBV2 and TRBJ2-7, with D uncertain. Between the trimmed V and J ends, which lost 4 bases and 0 bases, there was a span of 10 bases. Germline values: CDR1 SNHLY, CDR2 FYNNEI. This CDR3 spans 14 amino acids. The CDR3 loop is CASSVTFSSYEQYF. The CDR3 bases are TGTGCCAGCAGTGTTACATTTAGCTCCTACGAGCAGTACTTC.

The V gene is TRBV5-8, the J gene TRBJ2-3; possible D gene TRBD2, 6 bases. Trimming pared 6 bases from V and 14 bases from J, leaving 31 bases between. Germline V CDR1 and CDR2: SGHTS, YDEGEE. The CDR3 contains 16 residues. The CDR3 here is CASTLGGPWGPRYAYF. In DNA form, the CDR3 reads TGTGCCAGCACCCTTGGAGGGCCTTGGGGACCCAGATACGCGTATTTT.

With respect to this clonotype: Mismatch with germline at one junction end may stem from a read error. V is TRBV5-5 and J is TRBJ2-3; no reliable D call. The CDR3 runs 14 residues. Germline V gene lookup returns CDR1 SGHKS and CDR2 YYEKEE (reference sequence). The CDR3 protein is CASSSRPGTDTQYF. CDR3 DNA: TGCGCCAGCAGCTCGCGCCCTGGCACAGATACGCAGTATTTT.

This chain links TRBV18 with TRBJ2-1; 9 positions agree with TRBD2. The J call may be incorrect, as the DNA end agrees better with TRBJ2-7. The CDR3 length is 14 residues. Germline CDR1 reads KGHSH; CDR2 reads LQKENI. The CDR3 DNA follows: TGTGCCAGCTCACCTATTAGCGGGAGTAGCGAGCAGTACTTC. Translating it yields CASSPISGSSEQYF.

The sample holds a few counts of this clonotype. The chain is built from TRBV4-1 and TRBJ2-1; TRBD2 aligns across 7 bases. Germline V gives CDR1 MGHRA, CDR2 YSYEKL. This CDR3 comprises 14 residues. V trimming: 1 base; J trimming: 7 bases; junction bases outside the gene matches: 4. This chain's CDR3 is CASSQGAGWNEQFF. Written as DNA, the CDR3 is TGCGCCAGCAGCCAAGGAGCGGGATGGAATGAGCAGTTCTTC.

This chain joins TRBV20-1 and TRBJ2-3, with TRBD1 matching 10 bases. The CDR3 extends over 17 amino acids. V dropped 2 bases and J dropped 14; count of bases not matched to a gene: 22. Germline CDR1 is DFQATT and CDR2 is SNEGSKA (reference sequence). The CDR3 bases are TGCAGTGCTAGAACCCGGGACAGGGGCCCATTTCACAGATACGCGTATTTT. It codes for CSARTRDRGPFHRYAYF.